This TCR beta chain came from a study of OX40 agonist ivuxolimab in advanced cancers. For the study at large: Therapy given before enrollment (anti-PD-1, anti-PD-L1 or anti-CTLA-4) was allowed, and under 45% had some.

Trimming pared 6 bases from V and 1 base from J, leaving 10 bases between. CDR1 and CDR2 (germline): SNHLY, FYNNEI. The CDR3 spans 14 residues. Using immunoSEQ multiplex PCR, the repertoire was profiled, and TCRdb retains in-frame clones only, with some absent. This sample has about 76,000 clones, with around nine tenths found just once. The specimen comprised CD4+ or CD8+ T cells sorted from blood, sampled in a trial of the OX40 agonist ivuxolimab. This receptor was obtained from an adult with an advanced solid tumor such as melanoma, head and neck, liver or kidney cancer. The gene calls are TRBV2 and TRBJ2-4, with D perhaps matching TRBD1 (6 bases). In nucleotides, the CDR3 is TGTGCCAGCAGCCAGGGGACGGCCAAAAACATTCAGTACTTC. Translated: CASSQGTAKNIQYF.